This TCR beta chain was retrieved from a study of T cell responses to AZD1222 COVID-19 vaccine. Findings of the study overall: Repertoires were obtained solely post-peak T cell response. Just a handful of people given AZD1222 tested seropositive at baseline. Donors were chiefly white British, with a greater number of females, and clonal diversity was perhaps underestimated. Rises in breadth and depth of Spike-specific TCRs came after two AZD1222 doses.

V was pared by 2 bases and J by 6 bases, with 7 bases of the junction left unmatched. Per germline, CDR1 LNHDA and CDR2 SQIVND (reference sequence). The CDR3 covers 15 residues. Produced via immunoSEQ multiplex PCR; TCRdb's table is partial and in-frame only. Here the sample spans around 220,000 clones, about 95% being singletons. Only one count was recorded for this clone. Its target is not known. The TCR comes from an adult who received the MenACWY meningococcal vaccine as a control. Sequenced material: peripheral blood, taken 28 days after the second dose of the MenACWY control vaccine. The J gene is TRBJ2-7, the V gene TRBV19, with 10 bases identical to TRBD2. The CDR3 protein is CASSISVSGGGEQYF. The CDR3 DNA sequence: TGTGCCAGTAGTATATCCGTAAGCGGGGGGGGCGAGCAGTACTTC.